This T cell receptor beta chain appears in the sequencing data of a study of T cell changes during pregnancy in multiple sclerosis. Only in-frame clones appear in the TCRdb table, and some are missing; sequencing was by immunoSEQ multiplex PCR. The sample yields about 94,000 clones, around 94% seen once. Germline CDR1 is MDHEN and CDR2 is SYDVKM. Trimming shortened V by 6 bases and J by 3 bases, and 21 bases separated the two germline ends. This CDR3 comprises 17 residues. This clone was seen only a few times. This clonotype was sampled from a female donor with multiple sclerosis, enrolled in a pregnancy study. Material: peripheral blood, obtained in the third trimester of pregnancy. The chain couples TRBV28 to TRBJ2-4, with D possibly matching TRBD1 (6 bases). CDR3 sequence: CASRQDSHLRGKNIQYF. The CDR3 nucleotides read TGTGCCAGCAGGCAGGACAGCCACCTGCGTGGCAAAAACATTCAGTACTTC.